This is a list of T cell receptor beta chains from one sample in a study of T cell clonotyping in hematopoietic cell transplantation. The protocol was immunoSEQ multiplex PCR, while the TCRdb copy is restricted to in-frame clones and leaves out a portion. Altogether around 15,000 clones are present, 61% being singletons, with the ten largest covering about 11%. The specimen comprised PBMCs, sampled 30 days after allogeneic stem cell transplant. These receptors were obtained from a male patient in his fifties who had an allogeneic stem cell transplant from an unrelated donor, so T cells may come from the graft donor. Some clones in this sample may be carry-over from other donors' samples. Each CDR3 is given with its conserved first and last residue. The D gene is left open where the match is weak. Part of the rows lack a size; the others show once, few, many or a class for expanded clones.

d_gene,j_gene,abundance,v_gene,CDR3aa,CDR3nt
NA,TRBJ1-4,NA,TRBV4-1,CASSLRVFEKLFF,TGCGCCAGCAGCCTAAGGGTCTTCGAAAAACTGTTTTTT
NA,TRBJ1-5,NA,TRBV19,CASSSRSYLSDQHF,TGTGCCAGTAGTTCCCGAAGCTACCTAAGTGACCAGCATTTT
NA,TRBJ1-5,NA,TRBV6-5,CASSYRAQSNQPQHF,TGTGCCAGCAGTTATAGGGCCCAGAGCAATCAGCCCCAGCATTTT
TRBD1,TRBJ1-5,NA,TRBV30,CAWSVRGNQPQHF,TGTGCCTGGAGTGTCAGGGGGAATCAGCCCCAGCATTTT
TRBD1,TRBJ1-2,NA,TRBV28,CASSRTGRGADGYTF,TGTGCCAGCAGTAGGACAGGACGTGGTGCGGATGGCTACACCTTC
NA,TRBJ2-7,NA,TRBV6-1,CASSDWDYEQYF,TGTGCCAGCAGTGATTGGGATTACGAGCAGTACTTC
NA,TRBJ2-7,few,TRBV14,CASSLFGAGRPYEQYF,TGTGCCAGCAGCCTCTTCGGGGCGGGGCGACCCTACGAGCAGTACTTC
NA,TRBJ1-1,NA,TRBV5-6,CASSLTLREAFF,TGTGCCAGCAGCTTGACTCTAAGGGAAGCTTTCTTT
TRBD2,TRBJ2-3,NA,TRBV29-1,CSVGGLAGGKDTQYF,TGCAGCGTGGGGGGCCTAGCGGGGGGTAAAGATACGCAGTATTTT
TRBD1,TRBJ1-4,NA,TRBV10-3,CAISSGTDEKLFF,TGTGCCATCTCTTCCGGGACAGACGAAAAACTGTTTTTT
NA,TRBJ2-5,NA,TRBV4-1,CASSQVQQETQYF,TGCGCCAGCAGCCAAGTTCAACAAGAGACCCAGTACTTC
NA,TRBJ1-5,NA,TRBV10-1,CASRRFNQPQHF,TGCGCCAGCAGGCGATTCAATCAGCCCCAGCATTTT
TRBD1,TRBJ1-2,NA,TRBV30,CAWSSGTGDIGYGYTF,TGTGCCTGGAGTTCCGGGACAGGGGATATCGGCTATGGCTACACCTTC
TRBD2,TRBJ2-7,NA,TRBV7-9,CASSLPGTSGRYEQYF,TGTGCCAGCAGCTTACCGGGGACTAGCGGACGCTACGAGCAGTACTTC
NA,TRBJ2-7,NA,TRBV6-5,CASSYVAGYEQYF,TGTGCCAGCAGTTACGTGGCGGGGTACGAGCAGTACTTC
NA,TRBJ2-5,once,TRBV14,CASSQDHGRETQYF,TGTGCCAGCAGCCAAGATCACGGTAGAGAGACCCAGTACTTC
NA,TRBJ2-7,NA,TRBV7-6,CASSLAISRGVGEQYF,TGTGCCAGCAGCTTAGCCATTAGTAGGGGTGTGGGCGAGCAGTACTTC
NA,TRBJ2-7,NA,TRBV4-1,CASSQDPGGYEQYF,TGCGCCAGCAGCCAAGATCCTGGGGGCTACGAGCAGTACTTC
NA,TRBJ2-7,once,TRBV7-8,CASSSGPLNEQYF,TGTGCCAGCAGTTCCGGGCCCCTTAACGAGCAGTACTTC
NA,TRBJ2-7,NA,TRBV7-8,CASSLAYGGNEQYF,TGTGCCAGCAGCTTAGCGTATGGCGGCAACGAGCAGTACTTC
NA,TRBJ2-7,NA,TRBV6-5,CASSYDRLSYEQYF,TGTGCCAGCAGTTATGATCGACTGAGCTACGAGCAGTACTTC
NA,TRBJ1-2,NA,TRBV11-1,CASSNGISVTF,TGTGCCAGCAGCAACGGGATCTCCGTCACCTTC
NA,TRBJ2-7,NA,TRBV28,CASRHDSYEQYF,TGTGCCAGCAGACACGACAGTTACGAGCAGTACTTC
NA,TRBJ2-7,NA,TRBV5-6,CASSLGGWGAYEQYF,TGTGCCAGCAGCTTGGGGGGCTGGGGCGCCTACGAGCAGTACTTC
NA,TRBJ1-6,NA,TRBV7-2,CASSRGTQGQRPLHF,TGTGCCAGCAGCCGGGGAACGCAGGGACAAAGGCCCCTCCACTTT
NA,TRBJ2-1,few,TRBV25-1,CASFYYNEQFF,TGTGCGTCCTTTTACTACAATGAGCAGTTCTTC
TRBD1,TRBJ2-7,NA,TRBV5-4,CASSTPDRGQNEQYF,TGTGCCAGCAGCACGCCGGACAGGGGGCAAAACGAGCAGTACTTC
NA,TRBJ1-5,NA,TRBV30,CAWSVRTDQPQHF,TGTGCCTGGAGTGTCCGTACCGATCAGCCCCAGCATTTT
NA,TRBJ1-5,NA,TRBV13,CASSLGGYNQPQHF,TGTGCCAGCAGCTTAGGTGGGTACAATCAGCCCCAGCATTTT
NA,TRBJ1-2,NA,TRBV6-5,CASSSQGGAGGYTF,TGTGCCAGCAGTTCCCAGGGTGGGGCCGGGGGCTACACCTTC
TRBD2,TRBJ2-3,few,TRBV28,CASRPSGGTVTDTQYF,TGTGCCAGCAGACCAAGCGGGGGGACCGTCACAGATACGCAGTATTTT
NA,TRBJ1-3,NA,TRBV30,CAWSHHPSGNTIYF,TGTGCCTGGAGTCATCATCCCTCTGGAAACACCATATATTTT
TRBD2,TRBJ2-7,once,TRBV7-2,CASSLQLAGTSEQYF,TGTGCCAGCAGCTTACAACTAGCGGGGACCTCTGAGCAGTACTTC
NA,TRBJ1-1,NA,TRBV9,CASSSPGTYMNTEAFF,TGTGCCAGCAGCAGTCCCGGGACCTATATGAACACTGAAGCTTTCTTT
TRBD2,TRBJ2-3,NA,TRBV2,CASKLLAGLDTQYF,TGTGCCAGCAAACTGCTAGCGGGGTTGGATACGCAGTATTTT
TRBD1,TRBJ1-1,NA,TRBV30,CAWGTGNTEAFF,TGTGCCTGGGGGACAGGGAACACTGAAGCTTTCTTT
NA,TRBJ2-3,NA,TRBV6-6,CASNIGDTQYF,TGTGCCAGCAATATTGGAGATACGCAGTATTTT
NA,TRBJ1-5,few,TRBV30,CAWNSRFGTSSAQHF,TGTGCCTGGAACTCTAGATTTGGCACCTCTAGCGCCCAGCATTTT
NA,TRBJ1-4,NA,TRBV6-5,CASSYAGAGNEKLFF,TGTGCCAGCAGTTACGCGGGGGCAGGGAATGAAAAACTGTTTTTT
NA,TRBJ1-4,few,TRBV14,CASGPVERDSYEKLFF,TGTGCCAGCGGCCCAGTTGAAAGAGACAGCTATGAAAAACTGTTTTTT
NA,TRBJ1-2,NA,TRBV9,CASSALGGESYGYTF,TGTGCCAGCAGCGCTCTGGGGGGGGAGAGCTATGGCTACACCTTC
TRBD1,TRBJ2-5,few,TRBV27,CASSTWDRLRETQYF,TGTGCCAGCAGTACCTGGGACAGGCTGCGGGAGACCCAGTACTTC
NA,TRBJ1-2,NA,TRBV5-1,CASSSDPLGGYTF,TGCGCCAGCAGCTCGGACCCCCTCGGAGGCTACACCTTC
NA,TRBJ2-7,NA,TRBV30,CAWISGRTYEQYF,TGTGCCTGGATATCTGGACGGACCTACGAGCAGTACTTC
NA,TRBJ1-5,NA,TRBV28,CASRKRDQPQHF,TGTGCCAGCAGAAAGCGGGATCAGCCCCAGCATTTT
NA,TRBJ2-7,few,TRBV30,CAWRGTPGTYEQYF,TGTGCCTGGAGGGGGACCCCAGGTACCTACGAGCAGTACTTC
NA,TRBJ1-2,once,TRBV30,CAWSVGVEVYRGYTF,TGTGCCTGGAGTGTTGGAGTTGAGGTGTATCGTGGCTACACCTTC
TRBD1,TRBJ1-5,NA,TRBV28,CASSADRVSNQPQHF,TGTGCCAGCAGTGCGGACAGGGTGAGCAATCAGCCCCAGCATTTT
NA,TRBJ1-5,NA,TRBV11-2,CASSLGRTAYNQPQHF,TGTGCCAGCAGCTTAGGGCGGACAGCTTACAATCAGCCCCAGCATTTT
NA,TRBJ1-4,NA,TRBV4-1,CASSHDPRGVTNEKLFF,TGCGCCAGCAGCCACGACCCTAGGGGGGTAACTAATGAAAAACTGTTTTTT
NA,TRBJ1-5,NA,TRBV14,CASSQGRVGARQPQHF,TGTGCCAGCAGCCAAGGACGTGTAGGGGCACGACAGCCCCAGCATTTT
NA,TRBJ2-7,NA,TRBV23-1,CASLSRTGSSYEQYF,TGCGCCAGCCTGAGCCGGACGGGAAGCTCCTACGAGCAGTACTTC
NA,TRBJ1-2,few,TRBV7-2,CASSSHRFGYTF,TGTGCCAGCAGTTCCCACAGGTTTGGCTACACCTTC
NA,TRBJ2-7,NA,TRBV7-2,CASSPIDYSAYEQYF,TGTGCCAGCAGCCCGATAGACTACTCGGCCTACGAGCAGTACTTC
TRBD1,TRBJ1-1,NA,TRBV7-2,CASSLGGQGRTEAFF,TGTGCCAGCAGCTTAGGGGGACAGGGGCGCACTGAAGCTTTCTTT
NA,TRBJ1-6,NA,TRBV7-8,CASSPGRVVAANSPLHF,TGTGCCAGCAGCCCAGGGCGCGTGGTCGCCGCGAATTCACCCCTCCACTTT
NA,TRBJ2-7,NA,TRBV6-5,CASLTPGVPYEQYF,TGTGCCAGCTTGACGCCCGGGGTGCCCTACGAGCAGTACTTC
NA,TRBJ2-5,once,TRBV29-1,CSVEPSGQTQYF,TGCAGCGTTGAACCCAGCGGGCAGACCCAGTACTTC
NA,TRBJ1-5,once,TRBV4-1,CASSLGGYQPQHF,TGCGCCAGCAGCCTCGGGGGTTATCAGCCCCAGCATTTT
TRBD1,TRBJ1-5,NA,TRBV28,CASSLGLDTGGNQPQHF,TGTGCCAGCAGTTTAGGTCTGGACACAGGGGGCAATCAGCCCCAGCATTTT